The 29 T cell receptor beta chains given below trace back to one sample, sequenced in a study of shared clonotypes between healthy human individuals. The method was immunoSEQ multiplex PCR; TCRdb's version includes in-frame clones alone and lacks a portion of them. The table has roughly 2.6 million clones, roughly 92% seen once. Sequenced sample: naive CD4+ T cells sorted from blood. Described subset: CD45RA+ positively selected. Receptors originate from a man aged 18 to 35 in good health.

The chain employs TRBV5-5 and TRBJ1-1; no reliable D call. The CDR3 contains 17 residues. V lost 2 bases, J lost 3 bases, and 20 bases lay in between. Germline V gene sequence: CDR1 SGHKS, CDR2 YYEKEE (reference sequence). As DNA, the CDR3 is TGTGCCAGCAGCTTAGCCCCAGGTCGTGAGCGGGACACTGAAGCTTTCTTT. This encodes CASSLAPGRERDTEAFF.

Notes on this clone: The same CDR3 also results from other DNA sequences found in this sample. The chain carries TRBV18 and TRBJ1-5; D is unclear. Per the germline V gene, CDR1 is KGHSH and CDR2 is LQKENI. CDR3 length equals 13 residues. The ends were cut back, 6 bases at V and 0 bases at J, with 6 bases in the middle. The CDR3 nucleotides read TGTGCCAGCTCGCCGTATAGCAATCAGCCCCAGCATTTT. Its protein product is CASSPYSNQPQHF.

The chain is built from TRBV6-1 and TRBJ2-3; weak D call: TRBD2 (5 bases). Trimming took 2 bases from V and 5 from J, leaving 17 bases between them. This CDR3 has 16 amino acids. Germline V CDR1 and CDR2: MNHNS, SASEGT. The CDR3 is CASSELGSWEGDTQYF. CDR3 bases: TGTGCCAGCAGTGAATTAGGGAGTTGGGAAGGAGATACGCAGTATTTT.

The chain recombines TRBV7-9 with TRBJ2-2; D gene unclear. Per germline, CDR1 SEHNR and CDR2 FQNEAQ (reference sequence). The V gene lost 1 base and the J gene lost 2 bases, with 5 bases spanning the gap. This CDR3 contains 14 residues. The CDR3 DNA is TGTGCCAGCAGCTTAGAGATAAACACCGGGGAGCTGTTTTTT. This codes for CASSLEINTGELFF.

The V gene is TRBV19, the J gene TRBJ1-2; no clear D. The CDR3 sequence is 15 residues long. Trimming took 3 bases from V and 6 from J, leaving 17 bases between them. Looked up from germline, CDR1 is LNHDA and CDR2 is SQIVND (reference sequence). The CDR3, as DNA: TGTGCCAGTAGTATGCATGTGACCGTAGACGATGGCTACACCTTC. Protein product: CASSMHVTVDDGYTF.

The chain uses TRBV7-9 and TRBJ2-7, with no clear D. Trimming took off 5 bases at V and 7 bases at J, with 15 bases between the two ends. The CDR3 contains 13 residues. The V gene's germline CDR1 is SEHNR and CDR2 FQNEAQ (reference sequence). CDR3 residues: CASSPLSLREQYF. The CDR3 region has the DNA TGTGCCAGCAGCCCCTTAAGCCTCCGGGAGCAGTACTTC.

The genes are TRBV5-4 and TRBJ2-4, with D hard to call. The CDR3 length is 16 residues. CDR1 SGHNT and CDR2 YYREEE come from the germline V gene (reference sequence). V gave up 4 bases and J gave up 0 bases, with 14 bases separating them. CDR3 in amino acids: CASSPGDRLAKNIQYF. As DNA, the CDR3 is TGTGCCAGCAGCCCCGGCGACCGCCTAGCCAAAAACATTCAGTACTTC.

The chain employs TRBV7-2 and TRBJ2-7; tentative D call: TRBD2 (5 bases). V lost 8 bases to trimming and J lost 3 bases, with 20 bases between them. Per the germline V gene, CDR1 is SGHTA and CDR2 is FQGNSA. This CDR3 is 15 amino acids long. For the CDR3, the DNA is TGTGCCAGCCGTGGGGTGGGAGCGTCAAGCTACGAGCAGTACTTC. Amino acids: CASRGVGASSYEQYF.

CDR3: CASSRLLAGFAYEQYF. CDR3 sequence (DNA): TGCGCCAGCAGCCGATTACTAGCGGGGTTCGCCTACGAGCAGTACTTC. V usage is TRBV4-3 and J usage is TRBJ2-7; 10 nucleotides line up with TRBD2. The CDR3 totals 16 residues. Germline assignment: CDR1 LGHNA and CDR2 YSLEER. The V segment lost 4 bases and the J segment 2 bases; nucleotides outside the gene matches: 8.

The chain combines TRBV30 with TRBJ2-1, with D maybe TRBD2 (5 bases). Germline V gene sequence: CDR1 GTSNPN, CDR2 SVGIG (reference sequence). Trimming left V 1 base short and J 4 bases short, with 11 bases between. The CDR3 loop spans 14 amino acids. The CDR3 DNA is TGTGCCTGGAGTGGCGGGCAGCCTTACAATGAGCAGTTCTTC. Protein product: CAWSGGQPYNEQFF.

The chain links TRBV7-8 to TRBJ1-2; weak D call: TRBD1 (6 bases). Germline CDR1 and CDR2: SGHVS and FQNEAQ. With 5 bases removed from V and 6 bases from J, the gap between germline ends came to 16 bases. There are 14 residues in the CDR3. CDR3 loop: CASSQGRAGDGYTF. The CDR3 region has the DNA TGTGCCAGCAGCCAGGGGCGGGCAGGTGATGGCTACACCTTC.

V gene TRBV5-5 combines with J gene TRBJ1-1, with D unresolved. V was pared by 0 bases and J by 8 bases, with 14 bases between. This CDR3 has 14 residues. Germline CDR1 reads SGHKS; CDR2 reads YYEKEE (reference sequence). The DNA of the CDR3 is TGTGCCAGCAGCTTGGGACCTCCCTCCAGGGAAGCTTTCTTT. Its translation is CASSLGPPSREAFF.

The chain has TRBV11-3 and TRBJ2-1; D gene unclear. V was trimmed by 2 bases and J by 5 bases, leaving 22 bases between them. Germline V gene data show CDR1 as SGHNT and CDR2 as YENEEA. The CDR3 is 18 amino acids. The CDR3 bases are TGTGCCAGCAGCTTAACCGCCGGCCATACTCACCTACACAATGAGCAGTTCTTC. Translated: CASSLTAGHTHLHNEQFF.

Comment on this clone: The sample contains more than one DNA sequence encoding this CDR3. This chain connects TRBV2 to TRBJ2-7; D gene ambiguous. CDR3 size: 11 residues. V was shortened by 5 bases and J by 4 bases, with 6 bases between the two germline ends. The germline V gene encodes CDR1 SNHLY and CDR2 FYNNEI. This CDR3 reads CASSPLYEQYF. CDR3 DNA sequence: TGTGCCAGCAGTCCCCTATACGAGCAGTACTTC. The full variable domain, completed using reference TRBV2 and TRBJ2-7, is EPEVTQTPSHQVTQMGQEVILRCVPISNHLYFYWYRQILGQKVEFLVSFYNNEISEKSEIFDDQFSVERPDGSNFTLKIRSTKLEDSAMYFCASSPLYEQYFGPGTRLTVT.

The chain combines TRBV5-1 with TRBJ2-5; D not resolved. Germline CDR1 is SGHRS and CDR2 is YFSETQ. V lost 4 bases and J lost 2, with 18 bases in between. The CDR3 is 16 amino acids. The CDR3: CASSGSRPDLQETQYF. CDR3 nucleotide sequence: TGCGCCAGCAGCGGATCTAGGCCCGATCTACAAGAGACCCAGTACTTC.

The gene calls are TRBV6-1 and TRBJ2-5, with D maybe TRBD2 (6 bases). Germline V gives CDR1 MNHNS, CDR2 SASEGT. This CDR3 comprises 17 residues. V lost 0 bases and J lost 8, with 22 bases in between. The chain's CDR3 is CASSEAIGGTSQGTQYF. Written as DNA, the CDR3 is TGTGCCAGCAGTGAAGCGATTGGAGGGACCTCCCAGGGAACCCAGTACTTC.

The J gene is TRBJ2-3, the V gene TRBV9, with 8 bases matching TRBD2. Germline V gene sequence: CDR1 SGDLS, CDR2 YYNGEE. V dropped 4 bases and J dropped 9; count of bases not matched to a gene: 10. The CDR3 is 14 residues long. CDR3 in DNA: TGTGCCAGCAGCTCTACTAGCGGACTCGTAACGCAGTATTTT. It yields the protein CASSSTSGLVTQYF.

This clone appeared once. This chain joins TRBV30 and TRBJ2-2, with a weak D call TRBD1 (6 bases). This CDR3 spans 16 amino acids. Germline CDR1 reads GTSNPN; CDR2 reads SVGIG (reference sequence). The germline V and J ends were trimmed by 1 base and 4 bases, with 16 bases remaining between them. CDR3 in amino acids: CAWSGRSTGRTGELFF. In DNA, the CDR3 is TGTGCCTGGAGTGGCCGTTCGACAGGACGCACCGGGGAGCTGTTTTTT.

The rearrangement joins TRBV2 to TRBJ1-6; a weak D match, TRBD1 (5 bases). The germline V gene encodes CDR1 SNHLY and CDR2 FYNNEI. CDR3 length: 15 amino acids. The V end was cut by 5 bases, the J end by 7 bases, with 15 bases between. The CDR3, as DNA: TGTGCCAGCAGTCTCTTGGGGCCTATCAATTCACCCCTCCACTTT. Its protein is CASSLLGPINSPLHF.

V usage is TRBV2 and J usage is TRBJ2-3; 9 nucleotides line up with TRBD1. V was pared by 7 bases and J by 2 bases, with 16 bases of the junction left unmatched. The CDR3 loop spans 18 amino acids. Germline V gives CDR1 SNHLY, CDR2 FYNNEI. DNA for the CDR3: TGTGCCAGCACCCGCGTTAGTCCCGGGACAGGGACCACAGATACGCAGTATTTT. Encoded protein: CASTRVSPGTGTTDTQYF.

This clone was detected once. The chain combines TRBV15 with TRBJ2-7; no definite D call. Germline loops: CDR1 LNHNV, CDR2 YYDKDF (reference sequence). This CDR3 spans 13 amino acids. The ends were cut back, 3 bases at V and 1 base at J, with 7 bases in the middle. CDR3 bases: TGTGCCACCAGCAGGGGCTATTCCTACGAGCAGTACTTC. Its protein is CATSRGYSYEQYF. Full variable domain (rest looked up from reference TRBV15 and TRBJ2-7): DAMVIQNPRYQVTQFGKPVTLSCSQTLNHNVMYWYQQKSSQAPKLLFHYYDKDFNNEADTPDNFQSRRPNTSFCFLDIRSPGLGDTAMYLCATSRGYSYEQYFGPGTRLTVT.

This clone was picked up a small number of times. V gene TRBV30 combines with J gene TRBJ1-2; TRBD1 is a possible D gene (5 bases). The CDR3 runs 14 residues. V was cut by 0 bases and J by 4 bases, with 12 bases left in between. Looked up from germline, CDR1 is GTSNPN and CDR2 is SVGIG (reference sequence). CDR3: CAWSVLGGIYGYTF. CDR3 coding DNA: TGTGCCTGGAGTGTACTTGGGGGGATCTATGGCTACACCTTC. Based on the CDR3 plus reference TRBV30 and TRBJ1-2, the full variable domain is SQTIHQWPATLVQPVGSPLSLECTVEGTSNPNLYWYRQAAGRGLQLLFYSVGIGQISSEVPQNLSASRPQDRQFILSSKKLLLSDSGFYLCAWSVLGGIYGYTFGSGTRLTVV.

The V gene is TRBV6-1, the J gene TRBJ2-7, with 9 bases fitting TRBD1. The ends lost 9 bases at V and 3 bases at J; junction bases unmatched: 9. The CDR3 spans 14 residues. CDR1 is MNHNS and CDR2 is SASEGT in the germline V gene. The CDR3 spells CASKPGQGHYEQYF. CDR3 nucleotides: TGTGCCAGTAAACCGGGACAGGGTCACTACGAGCAGTACTTC.

This chain uses TRBV4-3 with TRBJ2-1; TRBD2 aligns across 12 bases. This CDR3 is 15 amino acids long. CDR1 LGHNA and CDR2 YSLEER come from the germline V gene. The V gene end was trimmed by 4 bases and the J gene end by 5 bases; junction bases not matched to a gene: 3. CDR3 amino acids: CASSLGLAGNNEQFF. The CDR3 DNA sequence: TGCGCCAGCAGCCTCGGACTAGCGGGAAACAATGAGCAGTTCTTC.

This clone was observed a single time. The chain carries TRBV6-5 and TRBJ2-1, with 11 bases matching TRBD2. The ends lost 4 bases at V and 5 bases at J; junction bases unmatched: 7. CDR3 size: 16 residues. Looked up from germline, CDR1 is MNHEY and CDR2 is SVGAGI. The CDR3: CASSSILAGGDNEQFF. CDR3 in DNA: TGTGCCAGCAGTTCAATCCTAGCGGGGGGAGACAATGAGCAGTTCTTC.

The CDR3 bases are TGTGCCAGCAGCGTGAAGACTAGCGGGGGGCAAGAGACCCAGTACTTC. Protein: CASSVKTSGGQETQYF. The J gene is TRBJ2-5, the V gene TRBV9, with 13 bases lining up with TRBD2. V shed 2 bases, J shed 2 bases, and the junction held 3 bases outside the gene matches. This CDR3 has 16 residues. Germline V gene lookup returns CDR1 SGDLS and CDR2 YYNGEE.

This chain uses TRBV7-9 with TRBJ1-1, with 9 nucleotides matching TRBD1. The CDR3 length is 14 residues. Trimming at V came to 7 bases and at J to 4 bases, leaving 7 bases not matched to a gene. Germline lookup yields CDR1 SEHNR and CDR2 FQNEAQ (reference sequence). In DNA, the CDR3 is TGTGCCAGCAACGGACAGGGGTCCGGCACTGAAGCTTTCTTT. Protein sequence: CASNGQGSGTEAFF.

The chain combines TRBV28 with TRBJ1-4; D is possibly TRBD1 (6 bases). The CDR3 spans 14 residues. V shed 3 bases and J shed 3 bases, with 8 bases lying between them. Germline lookup yields CDR1 MDHEN and CDR2 SYDVKM. The DNA of the CDR3 is TGTGCCAGCAGTTTTCAGGGGCCTAATGAAAAACTGTTTTTT. Translated: CASSFQGPNEKLFF.

The chain recombines TRBV9 with TRBJ1-2; 10 positions agree with TRBD1. Germline CDR1 reads SGDLS; CDR2 reads YYNGEE. The V segment lost 3 bases and the J segment 5 bases; nucleotides outside the gene matches: 4. This CDR3 has 14 amino acids. This CDR3 is CASSAGQGVYGYTF. For the CDR3, the DNA is TGTGCCAGCAGCGCCGGACAGGGGGTATATGGCTACACCTTC.